This paragraph covers one T cell receptor beta chain sequence. This entry belongs to a study of blood T cell repertoires in COVID-19. In the study overall: The United States, Italy and Spain were the sources of the acute and convalescent COVID-19 samples. From T cells, B-cell-depleted T cells, or PBMCs came the material, which was cDNA or gDNA.

Per the study methods: Estimates of nucleated cell counts were drawn from the amplification of reference gene primers. Clones were read by immunoSEQ multiplex PCR, and TCRdb kept only the in-frame ones, dropping some. The DNA was the basis for D and trimming; V, J and clone size are from that table. The data contain more than 150,000 clones, roughly 85% of them singletons. CDR3 size: 13 residues. V dropped 2 bases and J dropped 2 bases, with 7 bases sitting between them. Germline values: CDR1 MNHNY, CDR2 SVGAGI (reference sequence). Material for sequencing was peripheral blood. The V call is TRBV6-6, the J call TRBJ2-7; no definite D call. The source is a woman aged 25-40 years with acute or convalescent COVID-19. The CDR3 region is CASSYVQAYEQYF. DNA for the CDR3: TGTGCCAGCAGTTACGTCCAGGCCTACGAGCAGTACTTC.